This T cell receptor beta chain was found in a study of cytomegalovirus exposure and HLA in healthy donors. Study overall: There were fewer than 130 million unique TCR beta sequences, drawn from 150 million to 200 million T cells, in an earlier analysis. Study results and caveats: Later on, an analysis found that several of the most significant clusters appeared to be linked to common viral pathogens, which included parvovirus B19. Donor immune exposure was known only as CMV serostatus.

Germline CDR1 reads SQVTM; CDR2 reads ANQGSEA. The V segment lost 6 bases and the J segment 4 bases; nucleotides outside the gene matches: 15. CDR3 size: 15 residues. Nominally healthy donors were sampled, though unrecorded immune exposures were likely. Worth noting for this clone: The antigen is undetermined.

Use of 60 Vbeta and 13 Jbeta primers characterized the PCR. Clones were read by immunoSEQ multiplex PCR, and TCRdb kept only the in-frame ones, dropping some. This listing includes tens of thousands of clones. Input material: PBMCs. The rearrangement links TRBV29-1 to TRBJ2-7; 7 nucleotides match TRBD1. This receptor was obtained from a female donor in good health and CMV-seronegative. Written as DNA, the CDR3 is TGCAGCGTCGCCCCCAGGACAGGAAGTCTATACGAGCAGTACTTC. Its translation: CSVAPRTGSLYEQYF.